Described below is a single T cell receptor beta chain sequence and its context. Its antigen is not identified. The sample originates from a study of cytomegalovirus exposure and HLA in healthy donors. Background on the study: Of 300 to 450 genotyped donors, approximately 80% clustered with self-reported Caucasian donors. Study-wide findings and caveats: For TCR beta chains, V- and J-gene trimming was later linked to a missense DCLRE1C variant. A list of about 160 TCR beta chains associated with cytomegalovirus was given.

There were likely unrecorded immune exposures, though donors were nominally healthy when sampled. This CDR3 region has 16 residues. Per the germline V gene, CDR1 is SGHVS and CDR2 is FNYEAQ. Germline trimming cut 5 bases from V and 6 bases from J; bases unmatched to any gene: 8. Use of 60 Vbeta and 13 Jbeta primers characterized the PCR. Assay used: immunoSEQ multiplex PCR; TCRdb lists only in-frame clones, some missing. The sample yields about 150,000 clones, approximately 79% seen once. The V and J genes are TRBV7-6 and TRBJ2-2; 11 bases map to TRBD1. The source material was PBMCs. The sequence came from a man aged 35-49 years in good health and CMV-seropositive. The CDR3 coding sequence is TGTGCCAGCAGCCATGGGGACAGGGGGTTCGCCGGGGAGCTGTTTTTT. This encodes CASSHGDRGFAGELFF.